This T cell receptor beta chain was sequenced for a study of beta chain features in type 1 diabetes. Study at large: The patients were much like the healthy donors in age, gender and cell yields. Study-wide results and caveats: Type 1 diabetes patients had moderately but significantly shorter TCRB CDR3s in all four CD4+ subsets. Short templates might get an advantage during PCR, and this would be equal in patients and controls.

This clone came up a few times. What it recognizes is unknown. CDR1 is MNHEY and CDR2 is SVGAGI in the germline V gene. V shed 0 bases and J shed 2 bases, with 5 bases lying between them. The CDR3 runs 14 residues. cDNA synthesis used the whole RNA isolate, giving expressed TCRB sequences. For naive, central memory and regulatory T cell samples, reads averaged about 3.7 million. Using immunoSEQ multiplex PCR, the repertoire was profiled, and TCRdb retains in-frame clones only, with some absent. The table shows 600,000 or so clones, with around an eighth occurring only once. CD4+ naive, central memory, regulatory and stem cell-like memory subsets were isolated by sorting on CD45RO/CCR7/CD25/CD127/CD95/CD27.

The TCR sequence derives from a man between 18 and 29 years old with type 1 diabetes. The chain links TRBV6-5 to TRBJ2-4; no firm D call. Sequenced: naive CD4+ T cells from blood. Here the CDR3 DNA reads TGTGCCAGCAGTTACTCGGGCTCCAAAAACATTCAGTACTTC. As protein: CASSYSGSKNIQYF.